This T cell receptor beta chain was retrieved from a study of blood T cells in healthy people across ages. At least ten counts were recorded for this clonotype. Every donor contributed around 10 milliliters of peripheral blood by blood draw. It was with a sample-barcoded 5' primer and a J-beta primer mix that a second PCR of about 6 to 12 cycles was run. TCRdb analysed the 5' RACE reads with MiXCR anew, one entry per CDR3 protein. The data show under 850,000 distinct CDR3 sequences, about 34% seen once. The CDR3 is 14 residues long. Trimming stripped 4 bases from V and 5 bases from J, with 14 bases between.

The chain recombines TRBV12-3 or TRBV12-4 with TRBJ1-2; the D is unclear. The clonotype originates from a man aged 18 to 35 in good health. The sequencing sample was made of blood. In nucleotides, the CDR3 is TGTGCCAGCAGTTCCGCCCCAGGTTCTTATGGCTACACCTTC. Its translation: CASSSAPGSYGYTF.